Sequencing of this T cell receptor (beta chain) was carried out in a study of T cell changes during pregnancy in multiple sclerosis. This clone was counted once. Some clones are missing from TCRdb's copy, which holds only in-frame ones; the method was immunoSEQ multiplex PCR. The sample has about 26,000 clones, 80% to 90% seen once. Specimen: CD8+ T cells from peripheral blood mononuclear cells, collected in the second trimester of pregnancy. The TCR was taken from a female donor with multiple sclerosis, enrolled in a pregnancy study.

The CDR3 loop is CASSHRGPTYEQYF. In DNA, the CDR3 is TGTGCCAGCAGTCACAGGGGACCTACCTACGAGCAGTACTTC. This chain joins TRBV27 and TRBJ2-7, with 7 bases aligning to TRBD1. This CDR3 region has 14 residues. V trimming: 5 bases; J trimming: 2 bases; junction bases outside the gene matches: 6. Germline loops: CDR1 MNHEY, CDR2 SMNVEV (reference sequence).